This entry describes one T cell receptor beta chain. Its target is not known. These data are taken from a study of shared clonotypes between healthy human individuals. Broader study findings: Sorted-subset samples were not fully sequenced, rarefaction indicated. Genetic and exposure-history diversity was limited by the few donors.

V lost 4 bases, J lost 0 bases, and 12 bases lay in between. Germline CDR1 is SQVTM and CDR2 is ANQGSEA. This CDR3 has 14 amino acids. A split of CD4+ cells into CD45RA+ naive and CD45RA-negative memory subsets was performed. Only in-frame clones appear in the TCRdb table, and some are missing; sequencing was by immunoSEQ multiplex PCR. The table includes over 2 million clones, roughly 96% detected once. This clonotype was sampled from a man between 18 and 29 years old in good health. V is TRBV29-1 and J is TRBJ1-1; D uncertain. The material sequenced was naive CD4+ T cells sorted from blood. Subset specified: CD45RA+ positively selected. The DNA of the CDR3 is TGCAGCGTTGTAGTCTTCGGTTTGAACACTGAAGCTTTCTTT. Encoded protein: CSVVVFGLNTEAFF.